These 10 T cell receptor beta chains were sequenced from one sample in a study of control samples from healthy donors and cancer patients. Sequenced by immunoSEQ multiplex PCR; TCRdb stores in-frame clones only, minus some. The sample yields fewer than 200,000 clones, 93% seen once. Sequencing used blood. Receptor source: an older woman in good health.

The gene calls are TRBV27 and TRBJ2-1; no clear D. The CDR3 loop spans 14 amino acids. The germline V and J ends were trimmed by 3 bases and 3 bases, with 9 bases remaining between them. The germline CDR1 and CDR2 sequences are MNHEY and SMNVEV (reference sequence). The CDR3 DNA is TGTGCCAGCAGTTTTCAGGCAGGCTACAATGAGCAGTTCTTC. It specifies CASSFQAGYNEQFF.

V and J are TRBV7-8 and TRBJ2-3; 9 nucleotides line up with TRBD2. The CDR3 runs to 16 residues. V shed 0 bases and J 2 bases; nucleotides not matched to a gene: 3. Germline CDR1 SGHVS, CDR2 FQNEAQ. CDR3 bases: TGTGCCAGCAGCTTAGCGCCTAGCGGGGCCACAGATACGCAGTATTTT. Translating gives CASSLAPSGATDTQYF. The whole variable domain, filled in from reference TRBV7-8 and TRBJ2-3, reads GAGVSQSPRYKVAKRGQDVALRCDPISGHVSLFWYQQALGQGPEFLTYFQNEAQLDKSGLPSDRFFAERPEGSVSTLKIQRTQQEDSAVYLCASSLAPSGATDTQYFGPGTRLTVL.

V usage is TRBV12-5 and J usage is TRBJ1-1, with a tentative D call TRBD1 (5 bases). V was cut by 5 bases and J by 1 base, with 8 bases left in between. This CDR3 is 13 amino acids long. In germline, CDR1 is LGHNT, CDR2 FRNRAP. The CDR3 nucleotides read TGTGCTAGTGGTATGGGACGGAACACTGAAGCTTTCTTT. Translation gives CASGMGRNTEAFF.

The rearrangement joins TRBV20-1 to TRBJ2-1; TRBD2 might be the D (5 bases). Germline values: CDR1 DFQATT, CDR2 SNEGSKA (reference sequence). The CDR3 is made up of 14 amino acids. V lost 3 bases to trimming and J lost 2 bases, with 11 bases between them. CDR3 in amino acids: CSASDDYTYNEQFF. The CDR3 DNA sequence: TGCAGTGCTAGTGACGACTACACCTACAATGAGCAGTTCTTC.

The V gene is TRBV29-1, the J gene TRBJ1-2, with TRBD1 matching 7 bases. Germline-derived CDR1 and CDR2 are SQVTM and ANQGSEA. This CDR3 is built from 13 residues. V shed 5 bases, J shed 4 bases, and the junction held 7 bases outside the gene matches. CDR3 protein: CSVQGGEVYGYTF. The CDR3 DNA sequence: TGCAGCGTTCAAGGGGGCGAAGTCTATGGCTACACCTTC.

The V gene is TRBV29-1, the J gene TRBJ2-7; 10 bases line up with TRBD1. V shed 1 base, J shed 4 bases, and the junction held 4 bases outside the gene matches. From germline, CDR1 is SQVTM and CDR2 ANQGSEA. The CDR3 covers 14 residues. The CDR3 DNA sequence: TGCAGCGTTGAAGCTGGACAGGGGGTGTACGAGCAGTACTTC. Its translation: CSVEAGQGVYEQYF.

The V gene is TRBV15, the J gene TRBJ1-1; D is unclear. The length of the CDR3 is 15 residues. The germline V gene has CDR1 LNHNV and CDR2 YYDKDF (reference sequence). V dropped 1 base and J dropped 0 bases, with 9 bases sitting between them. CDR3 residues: CATSRVQKVNTEAFF. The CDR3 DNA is TGTGCCACCAGCAGAGTCCAAAAGGTGAACACTGAAGCTTTCTTT.

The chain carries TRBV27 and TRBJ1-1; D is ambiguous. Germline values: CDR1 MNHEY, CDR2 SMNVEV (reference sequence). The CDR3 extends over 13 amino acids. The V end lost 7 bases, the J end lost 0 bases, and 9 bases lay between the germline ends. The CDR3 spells CASISPLNTEAFF. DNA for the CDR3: TGTGCCAGCATATCCCCCCTGAACACTGAAGCTTTCTTT.

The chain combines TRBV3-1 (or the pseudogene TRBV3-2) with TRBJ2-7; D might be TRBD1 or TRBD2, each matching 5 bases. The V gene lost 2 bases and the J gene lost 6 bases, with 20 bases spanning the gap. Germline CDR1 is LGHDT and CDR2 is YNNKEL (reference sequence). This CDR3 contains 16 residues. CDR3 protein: CASSQNPPGRDGEQYF. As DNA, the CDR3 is TGTGCCAGCAGCCAAAACCCCCCCGGCAGGGACGGCGAGCAGTACTTC.

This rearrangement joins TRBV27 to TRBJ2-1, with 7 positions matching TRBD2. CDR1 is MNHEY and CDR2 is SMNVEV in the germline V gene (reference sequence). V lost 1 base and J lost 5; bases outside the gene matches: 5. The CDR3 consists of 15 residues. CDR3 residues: CASSLLAAGDNEQFF. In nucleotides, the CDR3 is TGTGCCAGCAGTTTATTAGCGGCGGGGGACAATGAGCAGTTCTTC.